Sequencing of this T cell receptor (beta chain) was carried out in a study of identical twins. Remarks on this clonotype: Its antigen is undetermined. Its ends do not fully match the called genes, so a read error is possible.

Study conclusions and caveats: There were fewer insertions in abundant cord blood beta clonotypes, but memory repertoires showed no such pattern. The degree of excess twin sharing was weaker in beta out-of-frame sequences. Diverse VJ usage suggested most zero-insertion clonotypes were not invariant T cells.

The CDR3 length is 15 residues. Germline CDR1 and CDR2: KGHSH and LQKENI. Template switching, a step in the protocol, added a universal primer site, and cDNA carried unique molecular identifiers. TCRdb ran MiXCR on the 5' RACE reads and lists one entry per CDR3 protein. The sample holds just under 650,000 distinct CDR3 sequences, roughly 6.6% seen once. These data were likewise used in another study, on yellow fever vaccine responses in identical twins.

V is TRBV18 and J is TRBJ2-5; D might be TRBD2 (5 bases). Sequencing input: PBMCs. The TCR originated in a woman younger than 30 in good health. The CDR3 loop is CASALRPGTRESQYF. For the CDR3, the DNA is TGTGCCAGCGCGCTGCGTCCGGGAACAAGAGAGTCCCAGTACTTC.